These T cell receptor beta chains were read from a single sample in a study of cytomegalovirus exposure and HLA in healthy donors. Sequencing was performed with immunoSEQ multiplex PCR; in TCRdb, only in-frame clones are kept and a portion is missing. The profile covers 200,000 to 250,000 clones, with roughly 70% appearing a single time and approximately 1.9% taken by the ten largest. The sequencing input was PBMCs. The receptor set was obtained from a woman younger than 45 in good health and CMV-seronegative. CDR3s include the opening cysteine and the closing phenylalanine or tryptophan. The D gene is left open where the match is weak. The size of a clone is reported for some rows only, either as once, few or many, or as a class for expanded clones.

len	abundance	d_gene	v_gene	j_gene	CDR3nt	CDR3aa
14	-	TRBD1	TRBV18	TRBJ1-2	TGTGCCAGCTCACCAGGGGACAGGTCGCATGGCTACACCTTC	CASSPGDRSHGYTF
16	-	-	TRBV5-6	TRBJ1-5	TGTGCCAGCAGCTTGGAGGGGGGGGCCCCTAGGCAGCCCCAGCATTTT	CASSLEGGAPRQPQHF
16	-	TRBD1	TRBV15	TRBJ2-7	TGTGCCACCAGCAGACTGGGACAGGCGGCGCCCTACGAGCAGTACTTC	CATSRLGQAAPYEQYF
15	few	-	TRBV11-2	TRBJ2-1	TGTGCCAGCAGCCTTTTACCCAGGGTTGGCAATGAGCAGTTCTTC	CASSLLPRVGNEQFF
15	-	TRBD1	TRBV6-1	TRBJ2-7	TGTGCCAGCAATCCAGGGGGTTTGGCGTCCTACGAGCAGTACTTC	CASNPGGLASYEQYF
14	-	-	TRBV5-4	TRBJ1-2	TGTGCCAGCAGCTCGCCAGGGGCTCGGGGTGGCTACACCTTC	CASSSPGARGGYTF
12	-	-	TRBV19	TRBJ1-2	TGTGCCAGTAGTATCGGCCGGGGGGGCTACACCTTC	CASSIGRGGYTF
16	-	TRBD1	TRBV19	TRBJ1-5	TGTGCCAGTAGTTCCCGGGACAGGGGTGCCAATCAGCCCCAGCATTTT	CASSSRDRGANQPQHF
12	-	-	TRBV29-1	TRBJ2-3	TGCAGCGGCGAAGGAGCCGCAGATACGCAGTATTTT	CSGEGAADTQYF
15	-	-	TRBV18	TRBJ1-2	TGTGCCAGCTCACCGTACAGGTTAAGTGACTATGGCTACACCTTC	CASSPYRLSDYGYTF
16	-	TRBD2	TRBV7-6	TRBJ2-5	TGTGCCAGCAGCTCCGGGACTAGCGGGAAAATGGAGACCCAGTACTTC	CASSSGTSGKMETQYF
12	-	TRBD1	TRBV29-1	TRBJ1-1	TGCAGCGCCAGGACAGGGCTTACTGAAGCTTTCTTT	CSARTGLTEAFF
13	-	TRBD2	TRBV6-5	TRBJ2-3	TGTGCCAGCACTCCGGGGGGGCCAGATACGCAGTATTTT	CASTPGGPDTQYF
15	-	TRBD1	TRBV7-8	TRBJ2-7	TGTGCCAGCAGCGTCGGGACAGGGGGCGAGTACGAGCAGTACTTC	CASSVGTGGEYEQYF
18	-	TRBD1	TRBV7-9	TRBJ1-2	TGTGCCAGCAGCTTAGAAATTGGGGACAGGGAATCTAACTATGGCTACACCTTC	CASSLEIGDRESNYGYTF
16	-	-	TRBV15	TRBJ2-7	TGTGCCACCAGCAGAGATTTCTCGGCGGGCTCCTACGAGCAGTACTTC	CATSRDFSAGSYEQYF
15	-	-	TRBV4-2	TRBJ1-1	TGTGCCAGCAGCCAAGATGGCAGGGCGCACACTGAAGCTTTCTTT	CASSQDGRAHTEAFF
15	-	TRBD1	TRBV10-3	TRBJ1-4	TGTGCCATCAGTGCCGCGGGACAGTTCAATGAAAAACTGTTTTTT	CAISAAGQFNEKLFF
14	-	-	TRBV19	TRBJ1-2	TGTGCCAGTAGTATTCATCCCCCGGAGTATGGCTACACCTTC	CASSIHPPEYGYTF
14	few	-	TRBV7-9	TRBJ2-2	TGTGCCAGCAGCTTAGGGATGGCGGCCGGGGAGCTGTTTTTT	CASSLGMAAGELFF
16	-	TRBD2	TRBV7-3	TRBJ2-1	TGTGCCAGCAGCTTAACAGGTAGCGGGAGGCCAAATGAGCAGTTCTTC	CASSLTGSGRPNEQFF
16	-	-	TRBV23-1	TRBJ2-1	TGCGCCAGCAGTCAATCACAAAGGGGCTCTAACAATGAGCAGTTCTTC	CASSQSQRGSNNEQFF
15	-	-	TRBV19	TRBJ1-5	TGTGCCAGTAGCACTGGGGACACATACAATCAGCCCCAGCATTTT	CASSTGDTYNQPQHF
14	-	TRBD1	TRBV2	TRBJ1-5	TGTGCCAGCAGTGACGGACAGGGGGATCAGCCCCAGCATTTT	CASSDGQGDQPQHF
15	few	-	TRBV18	TRBJ1-1	TGTGCCAGCTCACCAACTCAGAACAGAGACACTGAAGCTTTCTTT	CASSPTQNRDTEAFF
14	few	TRBD1	TRBV5-1	TRBJ1-1	TGCGCCAGCAGCGGGGGACAGGGAAACACTGAAGCTTTCTTT	CASSGGQGNTEAFF
13	few	-	TRBV11-2	TRBJ1-4	TGTGCCAGCAGCTTATGGGAGAATGAAAAACTGTTTTTT	CASSLWENEKLFF
14	few	-	TRBV7-9	TRBJ2-7	TGTGCCAGCAGCCCCCGACAGAGCTCCTACGAGCAGTACTTC	CASSPRQSSYEQYF
15	-	TRBD1	TRBV4-3	TRBJ1-1	TGCGCCAGCAGCCAAGATGGGACAGGGAACACTGAAGCTTTCTTT	CASSQDGTGNTEAFF
14	once	-	TRBV11-2	TRBJ2-3	TGTGCCAGCAGCTTAGCAGGGTCAGGAGATACGCAGTATTTT	CASSLAGSGDTQYF
15	once	TRBD1	TRBV7-2	TRBJ2-7	TGTGCCAGCAGCTTAGGGACAGGGGGCTCCTACGAGCAGTACTTC	CASSLGTGGSYEQYF
13	-	-	TRBV2	TRBJ2-7	TGTGCCAGCAGTGAGGCCGCCAGATACGAGCAGTACTTC	CASSEAARYEQYF
16	-	TRBD2	TRBV19	TRBJ2-3	TGTGCCAGTTCCTGGACTAGCGGGGTTAGCACAGATACGCAGTATTTT	CASSWTSGVSTDTQYF
14	-	-	TRBV14	TRBJ1-1	TGTGCCAGCAGCCAAGTTTTGCGGAACACTGAAGCTTTCTTT	CASSQVLRNTEAFF
14	once	TRBD1	TRBV5-6	TRBJ2-7	TGTGCCAGCAGCGGGGACAGGGTGACCTACGAGCAGTACTTC	CASSGDRVTYEQYF
14	-	-	TRBV11-3	TRBJ1-1	TGTGCCAGCAGCCCCCTCGGAGGCCACACTGAAGCTTTCTTT	CASSPLGGHTEAFF
15	few	-	TRBV4-1	TRBJ1-1	TGCGCCAGCAGCCCAGCGGGACACGGTAACACTGAAGCTTTCTTT	CASSPAGHGNTEAFF
14	few	-	TRBV5-1	TRBJ1-1	TGCGCCAGCAGCGGGTGGGGGGGGAACACTGAAGCTTTCTTT	CASSGWGGNTEAFF
14	once	-	TRBV6-5	TRBJ1-5	TGTGCCAGCAGCCTGCCGCAGGGCAATCAGCCCCAGCATTTT	CASSLPQGNQPQHF
12	-	-	TRBV4-1	TRBJ1-1	TGCGCCAGCGTTAGTATGAACACTGAAGCTTTCTTT	CASVSMNTEAFF
13	-	-	TRBV15	TRBJ1-6	TGTGCCACCAGCAGAGGCAGGGGATCACCCCTCCACTTT	CATSRGRGSPLHF
14	-	-	TRBV7-9	TRBJ1-2	TGTGCCAGCAGCGTATCACCGGGAGACTATGGCTACACCTTC	CASSVSPGDYGYTF
13	-	TRBD1	TRBV6-5	TRBJ2-1	TGTGCCAGCAGCCTCCAGGCCCAGGGGGTGCAGTTCTTC	CASSLQAQGVQFF
15	few	TRBD1	TRBV6-6	TRBJ1-1	TGTGCCAGCAGTTACGAGGGGGCCGAGAACACTGAAGCTTTCTTT	CASSYEGAENTEAFF
14	-	TRBD2	TRBV25-1	TRBJ2-1	TGTGCCAGCAGCGGGGGGGCTTCCTACAATGAGCAGTTCTTC	CASSGGASYNEQFF
16	-	TRBD1	TRBV11-3	TRBJ2-3	TGTGCCAGCAGCTTGTCGACAGGGGGCGCGCAGGATACGCAGTATTTT	CASSLSTGGAQDTQYF
17	-	TRBD2	TRBV30	TRBJ2-1	TGTGCCTGGAGTGCACGGACTAGCGGGAGGAAAAACAATGAGCAGTTCTTC	CAWSARTSGRKNNEQFF
14	-	-	TRBV5-1	TRBJ2-5	TGCGCCAGCAGTCCCTCACAGACCCCCGGGACCCAGTACTTC	CASSPSQTPGTQYF
16	-	TRBD2	TRBV4-1	TRBJ2-3	TGCGCCAGCAGCCAAGAACTAGCGGGGAGCACAGATACGCAGTATTTT	CASSQELAGSTDTQYF
16	-	TRBD2	TRBV13	TRBJ2-1	TGTGCCAGCACCGTACTTAGCGGGATGTCCTACAATGAGCAGTTCTTC	CASTVLSGMSYNEQFF
14	-	TRBD2	TRBV15	TRBJ2-7	TGTGCCACCAGCAGAGTAGCGGGAACCTACGAGCAGTACTTC	CATSRVAGTYEQYF
14	-	TRBD2	TRBV5-1	TRBJ2-5	TGCGCCAGCAGCTGGGGGGGGGACCAAGAGACCCAGTACTTC	CASSWGGDQETQYF
14	-	-	TRBV6-1	TRBJ1-5	TGTGCCAGCAGTTGGGCCCTTAGCAATCAGCCCCAGCATTTT	CASSWALSNQPQHF
16	once	TRBD2	TRBV7-3	TRBJ2-1	TGTGCCAGCAGCACGGGGGGGCGGGTGGACTACAATGAGCAGTTCTTC	CASSTGGRVDYNEQFF
14	-	-	TRBV7-9	TRBJ2-5	TGTGCCAGCAGCTCGAACAGGGTACAAGAGACCCAGTACTTC	CASSSNRVQETQYF